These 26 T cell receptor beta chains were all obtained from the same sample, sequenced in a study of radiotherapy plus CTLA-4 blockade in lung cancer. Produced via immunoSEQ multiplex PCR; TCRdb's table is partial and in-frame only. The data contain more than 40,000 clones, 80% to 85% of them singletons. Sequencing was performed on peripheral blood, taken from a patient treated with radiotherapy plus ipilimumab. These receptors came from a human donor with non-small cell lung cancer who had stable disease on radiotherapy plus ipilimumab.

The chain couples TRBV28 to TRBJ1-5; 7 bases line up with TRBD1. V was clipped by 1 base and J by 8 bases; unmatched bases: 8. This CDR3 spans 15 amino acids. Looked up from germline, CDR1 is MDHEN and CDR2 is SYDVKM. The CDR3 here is CASSLSQDRLKPQHF. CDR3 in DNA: TGTGCCAGCAGTTTATCCCAGGACAGGCTCAAGCCCCAGCATTTT.

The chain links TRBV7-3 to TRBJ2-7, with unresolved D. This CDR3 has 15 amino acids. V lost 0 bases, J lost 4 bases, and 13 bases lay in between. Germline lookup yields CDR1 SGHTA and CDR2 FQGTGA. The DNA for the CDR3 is TGTGCCAGCAGCTTAACCGGCGGCTCCTCTTACGAGCAGTACTTC. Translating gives CASSLTGGSSYEQYF.

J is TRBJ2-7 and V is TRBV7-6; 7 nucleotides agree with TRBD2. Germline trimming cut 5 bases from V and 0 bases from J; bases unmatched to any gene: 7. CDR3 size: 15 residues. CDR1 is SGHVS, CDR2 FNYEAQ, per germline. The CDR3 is CASSPDRGSSYEQYF. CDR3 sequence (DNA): TGTGCCAGCAGCCCAGATCGCGGGAGCTCCTACGAGCAGTACTTC.

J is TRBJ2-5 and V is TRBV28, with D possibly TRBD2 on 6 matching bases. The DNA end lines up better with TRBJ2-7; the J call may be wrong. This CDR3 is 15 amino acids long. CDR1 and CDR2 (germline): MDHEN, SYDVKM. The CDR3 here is CASSLKGLLSYEQYF. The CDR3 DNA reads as TGTGCCAGCAGTTTAAAGGGACTTCTATCCTACGAGCAGTACTTC.

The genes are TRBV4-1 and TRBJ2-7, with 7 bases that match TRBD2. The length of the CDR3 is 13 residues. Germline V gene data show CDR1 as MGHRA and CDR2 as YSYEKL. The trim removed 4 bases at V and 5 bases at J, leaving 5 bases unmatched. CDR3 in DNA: TGCGCCAGCAGCCGGACTAGGTTTAACGAGCAGTACTTC. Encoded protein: CASSRTRFNEQYF.

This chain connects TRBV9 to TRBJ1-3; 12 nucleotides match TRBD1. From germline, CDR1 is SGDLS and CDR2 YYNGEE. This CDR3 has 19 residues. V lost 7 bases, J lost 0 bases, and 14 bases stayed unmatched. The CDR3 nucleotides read TGTGCCAGCTCTGCGGATCCGGGACAGGGGGCCCCCTCTGGAAACACCATATATTTT. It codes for CASSADPGQGAPSGNTIYF.

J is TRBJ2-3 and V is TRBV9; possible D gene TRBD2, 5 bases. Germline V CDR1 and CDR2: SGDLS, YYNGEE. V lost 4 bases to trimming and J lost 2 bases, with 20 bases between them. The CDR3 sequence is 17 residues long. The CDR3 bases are TGTGCCAGCAGCATCGAACGAGGGAAACCTTACACAGATACGCAGTATTTT. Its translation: CASSIERGKPYTDTQYF. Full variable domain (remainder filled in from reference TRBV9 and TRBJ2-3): DSGVTQTPKHLITATGQRVTLRCSPRSGDLSVYWYQQSLDQGLQFLIQYYNGEERAKGNILERFSAQQFPDLHSELNLSSLELGDSALYFCASSIERGKPYTDTQYFGPGTRLTVL.

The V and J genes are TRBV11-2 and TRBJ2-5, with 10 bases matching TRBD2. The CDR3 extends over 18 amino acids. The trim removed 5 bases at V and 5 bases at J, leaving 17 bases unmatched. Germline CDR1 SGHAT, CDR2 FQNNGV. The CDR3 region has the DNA TGTGCCAGCAGCCCATATTATGGTAGCGGGAGGAGAGACGAGACCCAGTACTTC. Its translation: CASSPYYGSGRRDETQYF.

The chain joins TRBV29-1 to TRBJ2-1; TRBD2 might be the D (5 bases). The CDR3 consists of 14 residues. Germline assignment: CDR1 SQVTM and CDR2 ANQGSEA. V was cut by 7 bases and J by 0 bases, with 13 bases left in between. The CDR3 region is CSAKRTDSYNEQFF. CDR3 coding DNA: TGCAGCGCCAAGAGGACTGACTCCTACAATGAGCAGTTCTTC.

As DNA, the CDR3 is TGCGCCAGCAGCCAACCGGGACAGGGAAGCGGCACTGAAGCTTTCTTT. Amino acids: CASSQPGQGSGTEAFF. The chain uses TRBV4-1 and TRBJ1-1; 9 bases fit TRBD1. The CDR3 runs 16 residues. V trimming: 2 bases; J trimming: 4 bases; junction bases outside the gene matches: 8. Germline CDR1 and CDR2: MGHRA and YSYEKL.

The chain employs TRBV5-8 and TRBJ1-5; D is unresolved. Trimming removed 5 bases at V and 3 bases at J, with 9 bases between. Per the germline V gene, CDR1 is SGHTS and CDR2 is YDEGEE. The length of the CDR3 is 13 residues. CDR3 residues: CASSSRSNQPQHF. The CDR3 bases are TGTGCCAGCAGTTCCAGGTCCAATCAGCCCCAGCATTTT.

The CDR3 here is CASSDSWAGGPDEQFF. The CDR3 bases are TGTGCCAGCAGTGACTCGTGGGCGGGAGGGCCGGATGAGCAGTTCTTC. The chain uses TRBV6-4 and TRBJ2-1, with 9 bases aligning to TRBD2. This CDR3 is built from 16 residues. Trimming took 0 bases from V and 8 from J; bases not matched to a gene: 8. The germline gives CDR1 MRHNA, CDR2 SNTAGT.

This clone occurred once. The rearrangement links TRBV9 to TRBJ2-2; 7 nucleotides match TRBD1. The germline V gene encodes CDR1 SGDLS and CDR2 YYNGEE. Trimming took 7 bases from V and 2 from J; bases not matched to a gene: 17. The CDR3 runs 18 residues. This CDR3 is CASSEGFWGQLNTGELFF. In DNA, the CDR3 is TGTGCCAGCTCTGAAGGGTTTTGGGGACAGCTAAACACCGGGGAGCTGTTTTTT.

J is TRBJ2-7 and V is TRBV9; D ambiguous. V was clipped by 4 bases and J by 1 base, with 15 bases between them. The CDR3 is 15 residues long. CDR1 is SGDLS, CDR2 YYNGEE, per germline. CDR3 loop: CASSPTLGHSYEQYF. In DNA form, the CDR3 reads TGTGCCAGCAGCCCAACTCTAGGTCATTCCTACGAGCAGTACTTC.

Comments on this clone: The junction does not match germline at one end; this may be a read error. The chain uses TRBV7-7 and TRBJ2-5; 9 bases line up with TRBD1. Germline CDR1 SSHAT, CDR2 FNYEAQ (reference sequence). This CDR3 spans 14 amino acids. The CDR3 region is CASSFPGTGKTQYF. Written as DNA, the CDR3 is TGTGCTAGCAGCTTTCCCGGGACAGGGAAGACCCAGTACTTC.

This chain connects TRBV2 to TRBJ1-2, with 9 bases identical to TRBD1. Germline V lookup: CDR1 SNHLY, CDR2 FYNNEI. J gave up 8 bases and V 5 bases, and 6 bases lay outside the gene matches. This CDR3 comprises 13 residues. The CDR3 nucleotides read TGTGCCAGCAGTTTACAGGGGGCAAACGGCTACACCTTC. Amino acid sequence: CASSLQGANGYTF.

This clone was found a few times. CDR3 coding DNA: TGTGCCAGCAGCCCCGGGACAGGGATAATGAACACTGAAGCTTTCTTT. Its translation: CASSPGTGIMNTEAFF. The chain has TRBV7-9 and TRBJ1-1, with 9 bases that match TRBD1. CDR3 length: 16 amino acids. CDR1 is SEHNR, CDR2 FQNEAQ, per germline (reference sequence). V was pared by 5 bases and J by 0 bases, with 7 bases of the junction left unmatched.

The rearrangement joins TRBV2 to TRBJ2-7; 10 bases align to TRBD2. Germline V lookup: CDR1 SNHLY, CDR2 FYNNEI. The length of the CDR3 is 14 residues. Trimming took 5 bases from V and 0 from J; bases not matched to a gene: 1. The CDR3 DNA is TGTGCCAGCAGTCCTAGCGGGAGCTCCTACGAGCAGTACTTC. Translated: CASSPSGSSYEQYF.

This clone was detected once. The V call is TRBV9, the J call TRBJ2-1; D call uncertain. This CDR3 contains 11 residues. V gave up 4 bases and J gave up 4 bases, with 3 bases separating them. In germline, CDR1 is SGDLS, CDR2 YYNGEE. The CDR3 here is CASSQYNEQFF. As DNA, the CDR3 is TGTGCCAGCAGCCAATACAATGAGCAGTTCTTC.

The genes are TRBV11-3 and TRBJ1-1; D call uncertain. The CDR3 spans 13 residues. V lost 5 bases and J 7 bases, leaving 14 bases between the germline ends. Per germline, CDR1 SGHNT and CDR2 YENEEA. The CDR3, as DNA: TGTGCCAGCAGCCCGACTCTGCATGGTGAAGCTTTCTTT. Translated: CASSPTLHGEAFF.

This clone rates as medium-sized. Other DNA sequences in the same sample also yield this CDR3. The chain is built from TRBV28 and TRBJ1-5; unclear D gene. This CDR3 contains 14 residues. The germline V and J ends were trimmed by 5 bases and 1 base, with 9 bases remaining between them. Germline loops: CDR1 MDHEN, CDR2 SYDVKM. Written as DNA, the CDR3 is TGTGCCAGCAGTCTCTCGGGGAGCAATCAGCCCCAGCATTTT. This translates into CASSLSGSNQPQHF.

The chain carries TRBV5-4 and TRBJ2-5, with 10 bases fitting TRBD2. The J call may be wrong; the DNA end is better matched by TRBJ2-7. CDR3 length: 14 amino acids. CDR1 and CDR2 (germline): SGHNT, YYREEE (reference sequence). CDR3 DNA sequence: TGTGCCAGCAGCCGGGGACTAGCGTCATACGAGCAGTACTTC. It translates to CASSRGLASYEQYF.

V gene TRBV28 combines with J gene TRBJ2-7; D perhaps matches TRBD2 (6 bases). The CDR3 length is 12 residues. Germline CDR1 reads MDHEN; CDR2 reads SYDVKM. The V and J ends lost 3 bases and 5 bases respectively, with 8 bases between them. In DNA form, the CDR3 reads TGTGCCAGCAGTTTTTGGGGGGACGAGCAGTACTTC. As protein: CASSFWGDEQYF. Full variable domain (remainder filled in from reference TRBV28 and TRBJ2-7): DVKVTQSSRYLVKRTGEKVFLECVQDMDHENMFWYRQDPGLGLRLIYFSYDVKMKEKGDIPEGYSVSREKKERFSLILESASTNQTSMYLCASSFWGDEQYFGPGTRLTVT.

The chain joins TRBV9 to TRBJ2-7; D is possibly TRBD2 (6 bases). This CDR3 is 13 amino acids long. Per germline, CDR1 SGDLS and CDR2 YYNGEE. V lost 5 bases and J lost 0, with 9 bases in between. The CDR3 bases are TGTGCCAGCAGTTCGGGGGACTCCTACGAGCAGTACTTC. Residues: CASSSGDSYEQYF.

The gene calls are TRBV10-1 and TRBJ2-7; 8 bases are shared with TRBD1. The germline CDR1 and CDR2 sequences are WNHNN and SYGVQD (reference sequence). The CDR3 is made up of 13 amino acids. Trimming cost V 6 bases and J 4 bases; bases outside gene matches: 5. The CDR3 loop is CASSLNRGYEQYF. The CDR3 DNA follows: TGCGCCAGCAGCTTAAACAGGGGGTACGAGCAGTACTTC.

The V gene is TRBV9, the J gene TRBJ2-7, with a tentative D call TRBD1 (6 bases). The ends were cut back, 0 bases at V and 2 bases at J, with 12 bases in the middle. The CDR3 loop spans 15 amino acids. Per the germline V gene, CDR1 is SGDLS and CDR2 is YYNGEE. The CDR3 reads CASSVDPGATYEQYF. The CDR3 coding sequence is TGTGCCAGCAGCGTAGATCCAGGGGCCACCTACGAGCAGTACTTC.